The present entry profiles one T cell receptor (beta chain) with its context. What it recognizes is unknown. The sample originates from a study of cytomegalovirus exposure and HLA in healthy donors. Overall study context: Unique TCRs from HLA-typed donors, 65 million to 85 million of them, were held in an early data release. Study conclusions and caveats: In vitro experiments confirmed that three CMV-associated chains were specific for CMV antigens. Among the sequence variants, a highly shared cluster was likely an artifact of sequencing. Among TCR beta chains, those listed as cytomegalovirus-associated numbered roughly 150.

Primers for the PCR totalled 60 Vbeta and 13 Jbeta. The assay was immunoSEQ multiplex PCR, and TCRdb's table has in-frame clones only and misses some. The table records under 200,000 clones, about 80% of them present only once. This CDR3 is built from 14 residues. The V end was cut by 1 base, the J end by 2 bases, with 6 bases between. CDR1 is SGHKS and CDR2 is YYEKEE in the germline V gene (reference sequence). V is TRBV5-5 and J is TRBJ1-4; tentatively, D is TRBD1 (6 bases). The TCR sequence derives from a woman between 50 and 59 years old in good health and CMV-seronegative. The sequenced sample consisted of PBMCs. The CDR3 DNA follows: TGTGCCAGCAGCTTGCAGGGGACTAATGAAAAACTGTTTTTT. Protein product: CASSLQGTNEKLFF.